A selection of T cell receptor beta chains follows, all from one sample in a study of early stage breast cancer tumors. The assay was immunoSEQ multiplex PCR, and TCRdb's table has in-frame clones only and misses some. Here the sample spans around 60,000 clones, over 60% being singletons. The sample comprised blood. Receptors were obtained from a person aged 25 to 39 with breast cancer. The CDR3 runs from the conserved cysteine through the conserved F or W. The D gene is left open where the match is weak. Expanded clones are given a class, and other clones once, few, many or no size at all.

CDR3nt: TGCGCCAGCAGCCACCCGACTAAGACTCGCACCGGGGAGCTGTTTTTT; CDR3aa: CASSHPTKTRTGELFF; v_gene: TRBV4-1; abundance: few; d_gene: -; j_gene: TRBJ2-2
CDR3nt: TGTGCCAGCAGTTTCAGACAGACCTACGAGCAGTACTTC; CDR3aa: CASSFRQTYEQYF; v_gene: TRBV27; abundance: -; d_gene: -; j_gene: TRBJ2-7
CDR3nt: TGTGCCACCAGCATGACTAGCGACACCGAGCAGTACTTC; CDR3aa: CATSMTSDTEQYF; v_gene: TRBV15; abundance: -; d_gene: TRBD2; j_gene: TRBJ2-7
CDR3nt: TGTGCCAGCAGCCCCAGGAGCCCTTTATCCTACGAGCAGTACTTC; CDR3aa: CASSPRSPLSYEQYF; v_gene: TRBV7-3; abundance: -; d_gene: -; j_gene: TRBJ2-7
CDR3nt: TGTGCCAGCAGCTCACAACTAGCGGGGAACACCGGGGAGCTGTTTTTT; CDR3aa: CASSSQLAGNTGELFF; v_gene: TRBV7-9; abundance: -; d_gene: TRBD2; j_gene: TRBJ2-2
CDR3nt: TGTGCCAGCAGCCAAGAAGACCACAAAAACATTCAGTACTTC; CDR3aa: CASSQEDHKNIQYF; v_gene: TRBV4-2; abundance: -; d_gene: -; j_gene: TRBJ2-4
CDR3nt: TGTGCCAGTAGTATGATTTCCTCGGACTACAATGAGCAGTTCTTC; CDR3aa: CASSMISSDYNEQFF; v_gene: TRBV19; abundance: -; d_gene: -; j_gene: TRBJ2-1
CDR3nt: TGCGCCAGCAGCTTGGCCGTCACTAGTGGGGCAGATACGCAGTATTTT; CDR3aa: CASSLAVTSGADTQYF; v_gene: TRBV5-1; abundance: -; d_gene: -; j_gene: TRBJ2-3
CDR3nt: TGTGCCATCAGTGAATTTTCAGGGGTCCTCCAGGAGACCCAGTACTTC; CDR3aa: CAISEFSGVLQETQYF; v_gene: TRBV10-3; abundance: -; d_gene: -; j_gene: TRBJ2-5
CDR3nt: TGTGCCAGCCCAGGCCTACCCGCTCCTCAGCATTTT; CDR3aa: CASPGLPAPQHF; v_gene: TRBV27; abundance: few; d_gene: -; j_gene: TRBJ1-5
CDR3nt: TGTGCCATCAGTGAGCGGGGGACTAGCGGGAGCAGCACAGATACGCAGTATTTT; CDR3aa: CAISERGTSGSSTDTQYF; v_gene: TRBV10-3; abundance: -; d_gene: TRBD2; j_gene: TRBJ2-3
CDR3nt: TGTGCCATGGGGGGAGGTAACGAGCAGTTCTTC; CDR3aa: CAMGGGNEQFF; v_gene: TRBV10-3; abundance: -; d_gene: -; j_gene: TRBJ2-1
CDR3nt: TGCGCCAGCAGCGGGACTAGCGGGCCGGATGAGCAGTTCTTC; CDR3aa: CASSGTSGPDEQFF; v_gene: TRBV5-1; abundance: -; d_gene: TRBD2; j_gene: TRBJ2-1
CDR3nt: TGTGCCAGCAGTGATCATGGTAGCTGGGGAGACTATGGCTACACCTTC; CDR3aa: CASSDHGSWGDYGYTF; v_gene: TRBV6-1; abundance: -; d_gene: -; j_gene: TRBJ1-2
CDR3nt: TGTGCCAGCAGCGTAGGTGGAGGGGCGCCTTCACCCCTCCACTTT; CDR3aa: CASSVGGGAPSPLHF; v_gene: TRBV9; abundance: -; d_gene: -; j_gene: TRBJ1-6